This T cell receptor (beta chain) derives from a study of OX40 agonist ivuxolimab in advanced cancers. Study background: Six ivuxolimab dose levels, 0.01 to 10 mg/kg, were given intravenously every 2 weeks.

Broader study findings: At 0.1 to 3.0 mg/kg, CD4+ and CD8+ blood T cells expanded clonally by week 6.

Only in-frame clones appear in the TCRdb table, and some are missing; sequencing was by immunoSEQ multiplex PCR. The table records about 100,000 clones, around 94% of them present only once. CDR1 SGDLS and CDR2 YYNGEE come from the germline V gene. This CDR3 region has 14 residues. V shed 6 bases, J shed 5 bases, and the junction held 9 bases outside the gene matches. As regards this clone: The antigen remains unidentified.

The gene calls are TRBV9 and TRBJ1-2; 8 bases agree with TRBD1. The sequences come from CD4+ or CD8+ T cells sorted from blood, collected in a trial of the OX40 agonist ivuxolimab. This TCR derives from an adult with an advanced solid tumor such as melanoma, head and neck, liver or kidney cancer. The CDR3 sequence: CASTRQGAIYGYTF. The CDR3 DNA reads as TGTGCCAGCACCCGTCAGGGGGCGATTTATGGCTACACCTTC.